The 5 T cell receptor beta chains below come from one sample, sequenced in a study of T cell repertoires in ileal Crohn's disease. Time point denoted: inflamed ileum from the surgical specimen. Repertoires were generated with immunoSEQ multiplex PCR, while TCRdb's copy carries only in-frame clones and drops some. The repertoire holds some 11,000 clones, with around 86% as singletons. The sequenced sample consisted of ileal tissue. The source is an adult with Crohn's disease.

The chain employs TRBV27 and TRBJ2-2; D may match TRBD1 or TRBD2 (5 bases each). From germline, CDR1 is MNHEY and CDR2 SMNVEV (reference sequence). Trimming removed 3 bases at V and 7 bases at J, with 24 bases between. The CDR3 sequence is 18 residues long. The CDR3 sequence: CASSFFFRDGRSGGELFF. CDR3 DNA: TGTGCCAGCAGTTTTTTTTTCCGGGACGGGCGGTCCGGCGGGGAGCTGTTTTTT.

The CDR3 bases are TGTGCCTGGAGGGACACAGGGAGCAGCACAGATACGCAGTATTTT. Protein: CAWRDTGSSTDTQYF. The chain employs TRBV30 and TRBJ2-3; TRBD1 might be the D (6 bases). The CDR3 loop spans 15 amino acids. The germline V gene has CDR1 GTSNPN and CDR2 SVGIG (reference sequence). Trimming left V 3 bases short and J 0 bases short, with 13 bases between. The whole variable domain, remainder taken from reference TRBV30 and TRBJ2-3, is SQTIHQWPATLVQPVGSPLSLECTVEGTSNPNLYWYRQAAGRGLQLLFYSVGIGQISSEVPQNLSASRPQDRQFILSSKKLLLSDSGFYLCAWRDTGSSTDTQYFGPGTRLTVL.

The chain joins TRBV11-3 to TRBJ2-3; TRBD2 matches at 9 bases. Germline values: CDR1 SGHNT, CDR2 YENEEA. J lost 5 bases, V lost 0 bases, and 6 bases had no gene match. This CDR3 comprises 16 residues. CDR3 protein: CASSLDGGRAVDTQYF. CDR3 coding DNA: TGTGCCAGCAGCTTAGATGGCGGGAGGGCCGTAGATACGCAGTATTTT. Looking up the rest from reference TRBV11-3 and TRBJ2-3 gives the full variable domain: EAGVVQSPRYKIIEKKQPVAFWCNPISGHNTLYWYLQNLGQGPELLIRYENEEAVDDSQLPKDRFSAERLKGVDSTLKIQPAELGDSAVYLCASSLDGGRAVDTQYFGPGTRLTVL.

This clone has more than one count but fewer than ten. The CDR3 sequence is CASSPGPLYEQYV. In DNA, the CDR3 is TGTGCCAGCAGTCCAGGTCCTCTCTACGAGCAGTACGTC. The rearrangement links TRBV28 to TRBJ2-7; D gene uncertain. Germline CDR1 is MDHEN and CDR2 is SYDVKM. The ends were cut back, 5 bases at V and 3 bases at J, with 11 bases in the middle. The length of the CDR3 is 13 residues.

The genes are TRBV30 and TRBJ2-6; TRBD1 aligns across 7 bases. The trim removed 0 bases at V and 0 bases at J, leaving 8 bases unmatched. CDR3 size: 18 residues. CDR1 GTSNPN and CDR2 SVGIG come from the germline V gene (reference sequence). This CDR3 reads CAWSVPGQYRSGANVLTF. The DNA of the CDR3 is TGTGCCTGGAGTGTACCGGGACAGTACCGCTCTGGGGCCAACGTCCTGACTTTC.